This T cell receptor beta chain was profiled in a study of CXCR3-negative and CXCR3-positive naive CD8 T cells. Whole-study findings and limits: The study found comparably high diversity in both naive subsets and much lower diversity in memory CD8+ cells. Relative to CXCR3-negative naive cells, CXCR3-positive naive cells had more hydrophobic TRB CDR3s. After cryopreservation, expression of CXCR3 was partially reduced, and most assays were run with fresh PBMCs. No difference in surface CD5 was seen between naive subsets, and TCR strength was inferred from TRB CDR3 properties.

Concerning this clonotype: Its cognate antigen is unknown.

Libraries of TRB cDNA were made by 5' RACE and carried UMIs. TCRdb reworked the 5' RACE reads into one entry per CDR3 protein, no DNA. The sample data list about 94,000 distinct CDR3 sequences. The CD45RO-CCR7+CD27+CD95- phenotype denoted naive CD8+ T cells. This receptor was taken from a human donor in good health. Some clones in this sample may be carry-over from other donors' samples. Sequencing was carried out using naive CXCR3+ CD8+ T cells from blood. The subset was: CD45RO-CCR7+CD27+CD95- naive CD8+ T cells expressing CXCR3 (TNR3+).

The CDR3 sequence is CASSLGQSYNEQFF. The chain recombines TRBV12-3 or TRBV12-4 with TRBJ2-1. The length of the CDR3 is 14 residues.